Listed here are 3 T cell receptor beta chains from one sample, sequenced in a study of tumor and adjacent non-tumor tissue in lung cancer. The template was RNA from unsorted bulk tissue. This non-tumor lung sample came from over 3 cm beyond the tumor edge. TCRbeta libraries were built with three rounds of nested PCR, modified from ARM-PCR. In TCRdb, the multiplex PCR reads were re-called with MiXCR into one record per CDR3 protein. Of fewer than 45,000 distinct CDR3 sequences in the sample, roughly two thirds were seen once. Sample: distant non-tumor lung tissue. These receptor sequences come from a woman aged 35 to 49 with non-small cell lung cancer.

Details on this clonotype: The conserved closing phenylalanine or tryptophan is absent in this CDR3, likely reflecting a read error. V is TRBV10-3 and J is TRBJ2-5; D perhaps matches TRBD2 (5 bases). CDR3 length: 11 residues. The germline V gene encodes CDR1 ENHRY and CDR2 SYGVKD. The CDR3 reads CAIGERETQYI. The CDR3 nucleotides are TGTGCCATCGGTGAGCGGGAGACCCAGTACATC.

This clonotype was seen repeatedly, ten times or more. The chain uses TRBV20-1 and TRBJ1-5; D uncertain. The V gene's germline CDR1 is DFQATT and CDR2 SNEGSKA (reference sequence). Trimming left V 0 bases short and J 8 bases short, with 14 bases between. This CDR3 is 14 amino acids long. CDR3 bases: TGCAGTGCTAGAGATCTCGGGGAATCGGAGCCCCAGCATTTT. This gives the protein CSARDLGESEPQHF.

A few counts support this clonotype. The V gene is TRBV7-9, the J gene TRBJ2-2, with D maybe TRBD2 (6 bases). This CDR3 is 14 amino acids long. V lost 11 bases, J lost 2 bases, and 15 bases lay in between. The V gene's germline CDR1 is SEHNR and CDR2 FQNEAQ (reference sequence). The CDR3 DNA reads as TGTGCCGGCACGGGGACTCCTAACACCGGGGAGCTGTTTTTT. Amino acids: CAGTGTPNTGELFF.